This T cell receptor beta chain was obtained from a study of T cell changes during pregnancy in multiple sclerosis. The data were produced by immunoSEQ multiplex PCR, yet TCRdb's version contains in-frame clones alone and is incomplete. The sample holds about 59,000 clones; around 94% are singletons and the top ten take 2% to 3%. This clone was observed a single time. The CDR3 has 15 residues. The V gene's germline CDR1 is PRHDT and CDR2 FYEKMQ (reference sequence). After removal of 4 bases from V and 1 base from J, the junction contained 2 bases not matched to a gene. The source is a female donor with multiple sclerosis, enrolled in a pregnancy study. The chain recombines TRBV13 with TRBJ2-3; 10 positions match TRBD2. Specimen: CD8+ T cells from peripheral blood mononuclear cells, collected after pregnancy. CDR3 region: CASSWGTSGTDTQYF. CDR3 nucleotide sequence: TGTGCCAGCAGCTGGGGGACTAGCGGCACAGATACGCAGTATTTT.